This entry concerns a single TCR beta chain. It was with a sample-barcoded 5' primer and a J-beta primer mix that a second PCR of roughly 6 to 12 cycles was run. TCRdb passed the 5' RACE reads through MiXCR, listing each CDR3 protein once. Here the sample spans roughly 2 million distinct CDR3 sequences, roughly 52% being singletons. This entry belongs to a study of blood T cells in healthy people across ages. This clonotype was sampled from a woman between 40 and 50 years old in good health. Specimen: blood.

Here the CDR3 DNA reads TGCGCCAGCAGCTGGGGGGACTCCCTGGATGAGCAGTTCTTC. Translating it yields CASSWGDSLDEQFF. V usage is TRBV5-1 and J usage is TRBJ2-1; D may be TRBD2 (6 bases). V was pared by 3 bases and J by 8 bases, with 15 bases between. Germline-derived CDR1 and CDR2 are SGHRS and YFSETQ. The CDR3 contains 14 residues.